What follows are 10 T cell receptor beta chains derived from one specimen sequenced in a study of cytomegalovirus exposure and HLA in healthy donors. PCR involved 60 Vbeta and 13 Jbeta primers. Clones were read by immunoSEQ multiplex PCR, and TCRdb kept only the in-frame ones, dropping some. The sample includes 150,000 to 200,000 clones, 80% seen only once; the top ten take 0.5% to 0.8%. The specimen sequenced was PBMCs. These receptors came from a boy aged 5-17 years in good health and CMV-seronegative.

This chain uses TRBV28 with TRBJ2-7, with 7 bases aligning to TRBD1. V lost 5 bases and J lost 5; bases outside the gene matches: 9. The CDR3 extends over 14 amino acids. The germline CDR1 and CDR2 sequences are MDHEN and SYDVKM. The DNA for the CDR3 is TGTGCCAGCAGTCCTCTCGACAGGGAAGACGAGCAGTACTTC. This translates into CASSPLDREDEQYF.

The J gene is TRBJ2-7, the V gene TRBV29-1; TRBD2 matches 12 bases. The V gene's germline CDR1 is SQVTM and CDR2 ANQGSEA. V shed 2 bases, J shed 4 bases, and the junction held 6 bases outside the gene matches. The CDR3 length is 15 residues. This CDR3 reads CSVEFASGRDYEQYF. CDR3 DNA: TGCAGCGTTGAATTCGCTAGCGGGAGGGATTACGAGCAGTACTTC.

The rearrangement uses TRBV5-1 and TRBJ1-2, with D possibly being TRBD1 (6 bases). CDR1 and CDR2 (germline): SGHRS, YFSETQ. The CDR3 sequence is 17 residues long. Trimming shortened V by 3 bases and J by 4 bases, and 22 bases separated the two germline ends. The CDR3 reads CASSWGGDRLRGYGYTF. DNA of the CDR3: TGCGCCAGCAGCTGGGGGGGAGACAGGCTTCGAGGCTATGGCTACACCTTC.

Comment on this clone: The same CDR3 is also encoded by other DNA sequences in this sample. This chain joins TRBV18 and TRBJ2-7; TRBD1 matches 7 bases. The CDR3 covers 13 residues. The junction had 1 base not matched to a gene; V was cut back by 3 bases and J by 2 bases. Germline V gives CDR1 KGHSH, CDR2 LQKENI. CDR3 sequence reads: CASSPGQTYEQYF. The CDR3 DNA follows: TGTGCCAGCTCACCGGGACAGACCTACGAGCAGTACTTC.

The V gene is TRBV2, the J gene TRBJ2-3, with 13 bases that match TRBD2. The length of the CDR3 is 17 residues. In germline, CDR1 is SNHLY, CDR2 FYNNEI. V lost 2 bases, J lost 2 bases, and 4 bases stayed unmatched. The CDR3 loop is CASSERGLAGLTDTQYF. As DNA, the CDR3 is TGTGCCAGCAGTGAAAGGGGACTAGCGGGGCTCACAGATACGCAGTATTTT. Based on the CDR3 plus reference TRBV2 and TRBJ2-3, the full variable domain is EPEVTQTPSHQVTQMGQEVILRCVPISNHLYFYWYRQILGQKVEFLVSFYNNEISEKSEIFDDQFSVERPDGSNFTLKIRSTKLEDSAMYFCASSERGLAGLTDTQYFGPGTRLTVL.

The rearrangement links TRBV10-3 to TRBJ1-1; perhaps TRBD1 as D (6 bases). The CDR3 has 15 amino acids. From germline, CDR1 is ENHRY and CDR2 SYGVKD. Trimming shortened V by 2 bases and J by 6 bases, and 16 bases separated the two germline ends. The CDR3 DNA reads as TGTGCCATCAGTGAGGGCGGGCAGGGGATAGCTGAAGCTTTCTTT. This codes for CAISEGGQGIAEAFF.

V gene TRBV5-1 combines with J gene TRBJ2-7; 7 bases fit TRBD1. Per the germline V gene, CDR1 is SGHRS and CDR2 is YFSETQ. V gave up 3 bases and J gave up 2 bases; unmatched junction bases: 2. The CDR3 is made up of 13 amino acids. The CDR3 sequence: CASSSTGPYEQYF. The DNA of the CDR3 is TGCGCCAGCAGCTCGACAGGGCCCTACGAGCAGTACTTC.

This sequence joins TRBV7-2 and TRBJ2-7; TRBD2 agrees at 8 bases. In germline, CDR1 is SGHTA, CDR2 FQGNSA. This CDR3 is built from 16 residues. The junction had 6 bases not matched to a gene; V was cut back by 0 bases and J by 2 bases. CDR3 nucleotide sequence: TGTGCCAGCAGCTTAGCCCAAGCGGGAGCTGCCTACGAGCAGTACTTC. Amino acid sequence: CASSLAQAGAAYEQYF.

This chain joins TRBV7-6 and TRBJ2-5, with TRBD2 matching over 7 bases. The germline V gene has CDR1 SGHVS and CDR2 FNYEAQ. The CDR3 sequence is 15 residues long. V shed 5 bases, J shed 3 bases, and the junction held 9 bases outside the gene matches. The CDR3 region is CASSPAVAGEETQYF. CDR3 DNA sequence: TGTGCCAGCAGCCCGGCGGTTGCGGGGGAAGAGACCCAGTACTTC.

There are a few counts of this clone. This chain links TRBV5-4 with TRBJ2-3, with TRBD2 matching 9 bases. CDR1 and CDR2 (germline): SGHNT, YYREEE (reference sequence). V lost 0 bases, J lost 6 bases, and 5 bases stayed unmatched. The CDR3 is 15 residues long. The CDR3 loop reads CASSLGRGGLDTQYF. The CDR3 nucleotides are TGTGCCAGCAGCTTGGGGCGGGGGGGCCTGGATACGCAGTATTTT.